This T cell receptor (beta chain) originates from a study of long-term antiretroviral therapy in people with HIV. Points on this clone: Antigen specificity is unknown.

Investigators performed immunoSEQ version v3.0 at survey level. Here immunoSEQ multiplex PCR was the method, and the copy in TCRdb shows in-frame clones only, minus some. The data show around 30,000 clones, approximately 85% seen once. Cryopreserved PBMC, at roughly 0.85-11 million per sample, were present before DNA extraction. Study findings and constraints: Spans of CDR3 length were tighter for HIV repertoires than for controls. Diversity measured after ART increased yet remained under transplant donor controls. Specimen acquisition occurred between the mid-2000s and the late 2010s, potentially under older ART regimens.

The receptor's source is a man between 18 and 29 years old with HIV. The sample was unsorted PBMCs, taken 3.3 years after starting antiretroviral therapy.

DNA for the CDR3: TGCGCCAGCAGCTCCGGAGGAACGTTAACAGATACGCAGTATTTT. Its protein product is CASSSGGTLTDTQYF. V usage is TRBV5-1 and J usage is TRBJ2-3; tentatively, D is TRBD2 (5 bases). Trimming removed 3 bases from V and 3 bases from J, with 14 bases in between. Germline assignment: CDR1 SGHRS and CDR2 YFSETQ. This CDR3 is built from 15 residues.